This entry lists 18 T cell receptor beta chains sequenced from one sample in a study of T cells after yellow fever vaccination. TCRdb passed the 5' RACE reads through MiXCR, listing each CDR3 protein once. The data hold 45,000 to 75,000 distinct CDR3 sequences, with approximately 6% observed a single time. The specimen was PBMCs, either bulk or a sorted T-cell subset (CD4+, CD8+, memory, or dextramer-sorted; not recorded which), collected on the day of the yellow fever booster vaccination. These TCRs come from a man younger than 35 who received the YFV17D yellow fever vaccine.

This clonotype showed up just a few times. A much larger clone differs from this one at a single base, so this may be a read error. V and J are TRBV7-6 and TRBJ2-2; no clear D gene. The CDR3 consists of 14 residues. The germline V and J ends were trimmed by 5 bases and 6 bases, with 13 bases remaining between them. Germline V gene sequence: CDR1 SGHVS, CDR2 FNYEAQ. CDR3 protein: CASSHRPDAGELFF. The CDR3 bases are TGTGCCAGCAGCCACCGACCGGATGCCGGGGAGCTGTTTTTT.

The table lists this clonotype with many counts. V and J are TRBV11-2 and TRBJ2-3, with D possibly called TRBD1 or TRBD2 (5 bases each). The V end was cut by 5 bases, the J end by 7 bases, with 10 bases between. CDR1 and CDR2 (germline): SGHAT, FQNNGV. The CDR3 spans 12 residues. The CDR3 DNA follows: TGTGCCAGCAGCCTGGGGGACCATACGCAGTATTTT. Protein: CASSLGDHTQYF. The complete variable domain, with remaining parts taken from reference TRBV11-2 and TRBJ2-3, reads EAGVAQSPRYKIIEKRQSVAFWCNPISGHATLYWYQQILGQGPKLLIQFQNNGVVDDSQLPKDRFSAERLKGVDSTLKIQPAKLEDSAVYLCASSLGDHTQYFGPGTRLTVL.

This clonotype was recorded many times. The chain's CDR3 is CSPSREGANEQFF. CDR3 DNA: TGCAGCCCATCAAGGGAGGGGGCCAATGAGCAGTTCTTC. V usage is TRBV29-1 and J usage is TRBJ2-1; D could derive from TRBD1 or TRBD2 (7 bases each). There are 13 residues in the CDR3. Germline lookup yields CDR1 SQVTM and CDR2 ANQGSEA. V was shortened by 8 bases and J by 6 bases, with 17 bases between the two germline ends.

This clonotype was recorded many times. This chain connects TRBV24-1 to TRBJ2-5, with D perhaps TRBD1 or TRBD2 (5 bases each). V was trimmed by 3 bases and J by 4 bases, leaving 8 bases between them. Germline V gene lookup returns CDR1 KGHDR and CDR2 SFDVKD. This CDR3 has 13 amino acids. CDR3 residues: CATSDPGRETQYF. CDR3 coding DNA: TGTGCCACCAGTGATCCGGGACGAGAGACCCAGTACTTC.

The gene calls are TRBV6-2 or TRBV6-3 and TRBJ1-2; D is perhaps TRBD1 (5 bases). Trimming took 0 bases from V and 4 from J, leaving 18 bases between them. The CDR3 totals 17 residues. The germline gives CDR1 MNHEY, CDR2 SVGEGT. DNA of the CDR3: TGTGCCAGCAGTTACTCATTAGCAGGGAGATCGGCCTATGGCTACACCTTC. This sequence encodes CASSYSLAGRSAYGYTF.

This clonotype was seen a few times. This chain's CDR3 is CASSEKGTPDTQYF. The CDR3 DNA follows: TGTGCCAGTAGTGAAAAAGGGACTCCAGATACGCAGTATTTT. V gene TRBV19 combines with J gene TRBJ2-3; a weak D match, TRBD2 (6 bases). The ends were cut back, 5 bases at V and 4 bases at J, with 13 bases in the middle. The CDR3 length is 14 residues. Germline CDR1 LNHDA, CDR2 SQIVND (reference sequence).

This clonotype has more than one count but fewer than ten. The chain uses TRBV7-9 and TRBJ1-5, with D uncertain. The CDR3 loop spans 14 amino acids. Germline CDR1 is SEHNR and CDR2 is FQNEAQ (reference sequence). V lost 5 bases and J 4 bases, leaving 12 bases between the germline ends. The CDR3 region is CASSLSVGNQPQHF. CDR3 DNA sequence: TGTGCCAGCAGCCTCTCGGTGGGGAATCAGCCCCAGCATTTT.

This clonotype came up many times. The chain employs TRBV4-2 and TRBJ2-5, with D perhaps TRBD1 (6 bases). V lost 3 bases to trimming and J lost 6 bases, with 20 bases between them. The CDR3 extends over 16 amino acids. Germline CDR1 reads LGHNA; CDR2 reads YNFKEQ. The CDR3 coding sequence is TGTGCCAGCAGCCACGCTATCGGGGACATACGGAAGACCCAGTACTTC. Translation gives CASSHAIGDIRKTQYF.

This rearrangement joins TRBV6-5 to TRBJ2-7, with 8 positions matching TRBD1. The CDR3 consists of 16 residues. V shed 2 bases and J 2 bases; nucleotides not matched to a gene: 8. Per germline, CDR1 MNHEY and CDR2 SVGAGI. CDR3 residues: CASSYPRQGATYEQYV. The CDR3 DNA reads as TGTGCCAGCAGTTACCCCCGGCAGGGGGCCACCTACGAGCAGTACGTC.

This clonotype was recorded many times. The rearrangement joins TRBV4-3 to TRBJ2-7; TRBD2 might be the D (6 bases). Germline V gene data show CDR1 as LGHNA and CDR2 as YSLEER. CDR3 length equals 14 residues. V lost 4 bases and J 5 bases, leaving 15 bases between the germline ends. Written as DNA, the CDR3 is TGCGCCAGCAGCCCCCTGGGCGGGGTCAACGAGCAGTACTTC. The encoded protein is CASSPLGGVNEQYF.

The chain uses TRBV18 and TRBJ1-1; D remains ambiguous. V was trimmed by 6 bases and J by 1 base, leaving 9 bases between them. From germline, CDR1 is KGHSH and CDR2 LQKENI. The CDR3 length is 13 residues. The CDR3: CASSSTPNTEAFF. As DNA, the CDR3 is TGTGCCAGCTCGTCGACACCGAACACTGAAGCTTTCTTT.

This clonotype was observed a handful of times. The chain combines TRBV7-6 with TRBJ2-5; 15 bases align to TRBD2. The ends lost 4 bases at V and 3 bases at J; junction bases unmatched: 3. The CDR3 runs 16 residues. Germline CDR1 reads SGHVS; CDR2 reads FNYEAQ. CDR3 DNA sequence: TGTGCCAGCAGCTCCCGGACTAGCGGGGGGGAAGAGACCCAGTACTTC. It codes for CASSSRTSGGEETQYF.

This clonotype occurred a few times. This chain joins TRBV5-1 and TRBJ2-5; the D gene is possibly TRBD1 (5 bases). The CDR3 totals 14 residues. With 4 bases removed from V and 1 base from J, the gap between germline ends came to 11 bases. Germline-derived CDR1 and CDR2 are SGHRS and YFSETQ. CDR3 DNA sequence: TGCGCCAGCAGCCTGACAGAGTCCCAAGAGACCCAGTACTTC. This encodes CASSLTESQETQYF.

Many counts were recorded for this clonotype. The rearrangement joins TRBV6-5 to TRBJ1-1; D unresolved. V dropped 8 bases and J dropped 4 bases, with 14 bases sitting between them. Germline CDR1 and CDR2: MNHEY and SVGAGI. The length of the CDR3 is 13 residues. The CDR3 DNA is TGTGCCAGCGCCGGCCGTTATGGCACTGAAGCTTTCTTT. Its translation is CASAGRYGTEAFF.

In its sample, this clonotype was seen a few times. V gene TRBV6-5 combines with J gene TRBJ2-2, with D perhaps being TRBD1 or TRBD2 (5 bases each). Germline lookup yields CDR1 MNHEY and CDR2 SVGAGI. The CDR3 length is 15 residues. The ends were cut back, 2 bases at V and 3 bases at J, with 10 bases in the middle. This CDR3 reads CASSYVGTDTGELFF. In DNA form, the CDR3 reads TGTGCCAGCAGTTACGTAGGGACGGACACCGGGGAGCTGTTTTTT.

The CDR3 region is CSVVPGLAGVSTDTQYF. The CDR3 DNA sequence: TGCAGCGTTGTACCGGGACTAGCGGGGGTGTCCACAGATACGCAGTATTTT. The chain combines TRBV29-1 with TRBJ2-3; 14 bases are a match to TRBD2. The CDR3 length is 17 residues. Germline assignment: CDR1 SQVTM and CDR2 ANQGSEA. V lost 4 bases to trimming and J lost 2 bases; unmatched junction nucleotides: 8.

This clonotype was detected ten times or more. The rearrangement uses TRBV5-1 and TRBJ1-1; D remains ambiguous. The CDR3 runs 14 residues. From germline, CDR1 is SGHRS and CDR2 YFSETQ. Deletions cut 1 base from V and 5 bases from J, with 12 bases between. CDR3 residues: CASSLSRVWTEAFF. CDR3 bases: TGCGCCAGCAGCTTGTCACGGGTCTGGACTGAAGCTTTCTTT.

There are many counts of this clonotype. This sequence joins TRBV20-1 and TRBJ2-7, with a weak D call TRBD2 (5 bases). Germline loops: CDR1 DFQATT, CDR2 SNEGSKA (reference sequence). The CDR3 covers 16 residues. Trimming shortened V by 3 bases and J by 0 bases, and 18 bases separated the two germline ends. CDR3 in amino acids: CSASGVGVLGSYEQYV. DNA of the CDR3: TGCAGTGCTAGTGGGGTCGGGGTTTTGGGCTCCTACGAGCAGTACGTC.